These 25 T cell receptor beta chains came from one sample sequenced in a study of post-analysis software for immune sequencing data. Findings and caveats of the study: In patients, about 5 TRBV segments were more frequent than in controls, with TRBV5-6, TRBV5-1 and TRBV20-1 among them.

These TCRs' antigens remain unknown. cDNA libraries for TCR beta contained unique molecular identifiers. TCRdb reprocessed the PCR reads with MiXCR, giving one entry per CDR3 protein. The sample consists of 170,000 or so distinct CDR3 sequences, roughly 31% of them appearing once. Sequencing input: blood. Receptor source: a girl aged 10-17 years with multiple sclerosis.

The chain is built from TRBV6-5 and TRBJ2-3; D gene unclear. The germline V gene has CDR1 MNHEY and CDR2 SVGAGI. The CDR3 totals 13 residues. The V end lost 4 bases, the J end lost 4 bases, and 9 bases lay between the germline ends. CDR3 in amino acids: CASSFFGADTQYF. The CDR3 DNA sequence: TGTGCCAGCAGTTTTTTTGGGGCAGATACGCAGTATTTT.

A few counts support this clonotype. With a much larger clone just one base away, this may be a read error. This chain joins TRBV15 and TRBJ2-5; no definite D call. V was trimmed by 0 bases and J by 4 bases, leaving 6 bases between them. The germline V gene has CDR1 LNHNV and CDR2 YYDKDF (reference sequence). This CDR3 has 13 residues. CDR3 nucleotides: TGTGCCACCAGCAGAGATGGAAGAGAGACCCAGTACTTC. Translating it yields CATSRDGRETQYF.

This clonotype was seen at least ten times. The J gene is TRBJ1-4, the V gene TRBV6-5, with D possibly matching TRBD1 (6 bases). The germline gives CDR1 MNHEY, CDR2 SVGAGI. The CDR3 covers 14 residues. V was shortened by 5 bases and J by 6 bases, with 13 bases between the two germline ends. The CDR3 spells CASSNRDYHEKLFF. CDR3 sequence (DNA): TGTGCCAGCAGTAACAGGGACTATCATGAAAAACTGTTTTTT.

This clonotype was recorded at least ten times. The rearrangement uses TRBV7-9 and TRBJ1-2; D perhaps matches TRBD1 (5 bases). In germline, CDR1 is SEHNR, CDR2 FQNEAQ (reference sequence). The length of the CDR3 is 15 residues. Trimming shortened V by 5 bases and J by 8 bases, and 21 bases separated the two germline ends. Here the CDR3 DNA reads TGTGCCAGCAGCCCTATTTATCAGGGCAGCGCCGGCTACACCTTC. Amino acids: CASSPIYQGSAGYTF.

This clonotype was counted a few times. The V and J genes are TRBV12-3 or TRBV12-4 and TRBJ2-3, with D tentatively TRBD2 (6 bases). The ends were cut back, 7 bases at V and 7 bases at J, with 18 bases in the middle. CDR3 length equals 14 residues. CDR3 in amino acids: CASKTDAGQYTQYF. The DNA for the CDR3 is TGTGCCAGCAAAACGGACGCGGGGCAATATACGCAGTATTTT.

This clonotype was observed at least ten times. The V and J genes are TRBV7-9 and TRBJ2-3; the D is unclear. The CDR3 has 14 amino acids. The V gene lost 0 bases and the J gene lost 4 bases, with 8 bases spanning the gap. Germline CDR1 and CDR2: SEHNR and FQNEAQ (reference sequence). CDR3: CASSLATISDTQYF. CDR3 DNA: TGTGCCAGCAGCTTAGCGACGATCTCAGATACGCAGTATTTT.

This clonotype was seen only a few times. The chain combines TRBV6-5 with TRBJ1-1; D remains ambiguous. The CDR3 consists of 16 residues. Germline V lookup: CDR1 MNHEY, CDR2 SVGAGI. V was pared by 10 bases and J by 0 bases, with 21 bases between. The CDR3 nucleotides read TGTGCCACCTACAACCCCAGAAAAGGGATGAACACTGAAGCTTTCTTT. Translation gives CATYNPRKGMNTEAFF.

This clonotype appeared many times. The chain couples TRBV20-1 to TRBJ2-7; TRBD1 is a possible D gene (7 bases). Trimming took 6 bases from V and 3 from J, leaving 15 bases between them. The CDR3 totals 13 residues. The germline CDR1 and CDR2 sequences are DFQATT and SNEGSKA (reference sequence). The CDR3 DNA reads TGCAGTGCACATGGACAGGAGGGCTACGAGCAGTACTTC. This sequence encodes CSAHGQEGYEQYF.

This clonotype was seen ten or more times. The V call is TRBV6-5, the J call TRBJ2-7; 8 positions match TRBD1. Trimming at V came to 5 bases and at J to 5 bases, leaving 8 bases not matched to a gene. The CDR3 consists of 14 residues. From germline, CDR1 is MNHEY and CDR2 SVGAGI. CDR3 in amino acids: CASSPWTGTHEQYF. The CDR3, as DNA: TGTGCCAGCAGTCCGTGGACAGGGACGCACGAGCAGTACTTC.

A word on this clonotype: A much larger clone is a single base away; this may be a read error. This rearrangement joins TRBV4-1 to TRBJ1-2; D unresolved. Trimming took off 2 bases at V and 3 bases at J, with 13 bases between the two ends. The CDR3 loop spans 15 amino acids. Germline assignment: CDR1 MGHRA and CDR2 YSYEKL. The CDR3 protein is CASSQRSGDDYGYTF. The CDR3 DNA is TGCGCCAGCAGCCAAAGATCTGGAGACGACTATGGCTACACCTTC.

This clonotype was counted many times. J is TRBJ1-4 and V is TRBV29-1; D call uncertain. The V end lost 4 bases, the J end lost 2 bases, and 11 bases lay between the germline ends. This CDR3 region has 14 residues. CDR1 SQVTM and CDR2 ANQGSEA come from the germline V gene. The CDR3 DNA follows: TGCAGCGTTGTCGGGGTAGGGACTAATGAAAAACTGTTTTTT. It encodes CSVVGVGTNEKLFF.

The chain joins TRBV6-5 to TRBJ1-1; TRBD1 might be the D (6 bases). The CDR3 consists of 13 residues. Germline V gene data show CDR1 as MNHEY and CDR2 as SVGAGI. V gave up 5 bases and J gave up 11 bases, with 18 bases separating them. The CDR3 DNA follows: TGTGCCAGCAGTCTCTTCCAACAGGGTGAGGCTTTCTTT. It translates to CASSLFQQGEAFF.

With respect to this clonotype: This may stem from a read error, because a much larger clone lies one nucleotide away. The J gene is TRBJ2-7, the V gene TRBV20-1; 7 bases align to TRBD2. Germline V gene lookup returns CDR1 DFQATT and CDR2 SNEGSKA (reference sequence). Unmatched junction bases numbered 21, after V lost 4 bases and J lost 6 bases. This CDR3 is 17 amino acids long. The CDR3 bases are TGCAGTGCTATAGGGAGGGCAGGGCCCGAAGATTGGTGCGAGCAGTACTTC. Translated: CSAIGRAGPEDWCEQYF.

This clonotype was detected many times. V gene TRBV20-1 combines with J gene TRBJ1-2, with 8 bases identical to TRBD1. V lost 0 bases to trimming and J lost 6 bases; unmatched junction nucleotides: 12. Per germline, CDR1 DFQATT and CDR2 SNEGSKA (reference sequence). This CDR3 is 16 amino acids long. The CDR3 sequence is CSARDPRYRGMDGYTF. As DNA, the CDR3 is TGCAGTGCTAGAGATCCCCGTTACAGGGGGATGGATGGCTACACCTTC.

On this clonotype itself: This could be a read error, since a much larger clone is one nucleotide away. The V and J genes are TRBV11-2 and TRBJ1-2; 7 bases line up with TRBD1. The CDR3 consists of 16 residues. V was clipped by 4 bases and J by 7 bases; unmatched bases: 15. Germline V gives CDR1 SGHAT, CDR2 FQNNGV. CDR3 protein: CASSSSPHRQGSGYTF. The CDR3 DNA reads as TGTGCCAGCAGCTCCTCGCCCCATCGACAGGGAAGTGGCTACACCTTC.

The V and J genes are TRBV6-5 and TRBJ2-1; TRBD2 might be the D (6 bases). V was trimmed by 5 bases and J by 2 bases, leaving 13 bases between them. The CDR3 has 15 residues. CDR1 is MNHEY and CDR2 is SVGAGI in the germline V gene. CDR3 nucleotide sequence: TGTGCCAGCAGTCTTTGGGGGGTCCCCTACAATGAGCAGTTCTTC. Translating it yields CASSLWGVPYNEQFF.

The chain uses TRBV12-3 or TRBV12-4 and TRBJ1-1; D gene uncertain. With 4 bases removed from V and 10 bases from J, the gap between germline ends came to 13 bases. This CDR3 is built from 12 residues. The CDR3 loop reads CASSSEVDTAFF. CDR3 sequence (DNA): TGTGCCAGCAGTTCTGAAGTTGATACAGCTTTCTTT.

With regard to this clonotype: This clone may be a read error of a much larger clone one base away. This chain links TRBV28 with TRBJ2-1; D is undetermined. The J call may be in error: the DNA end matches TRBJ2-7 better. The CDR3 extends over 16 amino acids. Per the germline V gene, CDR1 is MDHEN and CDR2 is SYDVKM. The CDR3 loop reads CASSLGTLGSYNEQYF. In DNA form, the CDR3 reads TGTGCCAGCAGTTTAGGTACGCTGGGCAGCTACAATGAGCAGTACTTC.

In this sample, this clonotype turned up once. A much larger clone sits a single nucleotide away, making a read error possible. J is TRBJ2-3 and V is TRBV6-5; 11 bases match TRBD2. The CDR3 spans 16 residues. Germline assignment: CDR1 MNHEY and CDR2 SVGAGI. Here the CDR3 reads CAGSPGGSGRAGTQYF. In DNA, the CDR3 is TGTGCCGGCAGCCCCGGGGGTAGCGGGAGGGCCGGTACGCAGTATTTT.

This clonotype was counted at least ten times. CDR3 nucleotide sequence: TGTGCCTGGAGTCTCAGGTTGGGGGGACTGGAGTACTTC. Protein product: CAWSLRLGGLEYF. J is TRBJ2-5 and V is TRBV30; D possibly corresponds to TRBD2 (6 bases). From germline, CDR1 is GTSNPN and CDR2 SVGIG (reference sequence). This CDR3 has 13 residues. The V gene lost 2 bases and the J gene lost 12 bases, with 19 bases spanning the gap. The complete variable domain, with remaining parts taken from reference TRBV30 and TRBJ2-5, reads SQTIHQWPATLVQPVGSPLSLECTVEGTSNPNLYWYRQAAGRGLQLLFYSVGIGQISSEVPQNLSASRPQDRQFILSSKKLLLSDSGFYLCAWSLRLGGLEYFGPGTRLLVL.

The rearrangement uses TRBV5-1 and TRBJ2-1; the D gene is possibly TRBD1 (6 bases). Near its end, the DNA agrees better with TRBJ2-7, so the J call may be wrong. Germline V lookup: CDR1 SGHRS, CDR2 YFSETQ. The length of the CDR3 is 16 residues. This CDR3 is CASSQGTSGAHNEQYF. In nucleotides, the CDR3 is TGCGCCAGCAGTCAAGGGACAAGCGGAGCCCACAATGAGCAGTACTTC.

The CDR3 sequence: CASSRTRGGLNEAFF. The CDR3 region has the DNA TGTGCCAGCAGTCGGACCCGAGGGGGGCTAAATGAAGCTTTCTTT. The chain couples TRBV3-1 to TRBJ1-1; a possible D gene is TRBD1 (6 bases). The CDR3 consists of 15 residues. The V gene's germline CDR1 is LGHDT and CDR2 YNNKEL (reference sequence). The V gene lost 6 bases and the J gene lost 7 bases, with 21 bases spanning the gap.

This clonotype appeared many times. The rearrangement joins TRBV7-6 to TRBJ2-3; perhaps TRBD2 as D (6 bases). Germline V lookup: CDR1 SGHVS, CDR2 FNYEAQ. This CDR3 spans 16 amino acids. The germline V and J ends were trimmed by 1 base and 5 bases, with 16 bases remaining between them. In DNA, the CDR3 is TGTGCCAGCAGCTTAGTTCTGGCGGGGTTGAGAGATACGCAGTATTTT. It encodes CASSLVLAGLRDTQYF.

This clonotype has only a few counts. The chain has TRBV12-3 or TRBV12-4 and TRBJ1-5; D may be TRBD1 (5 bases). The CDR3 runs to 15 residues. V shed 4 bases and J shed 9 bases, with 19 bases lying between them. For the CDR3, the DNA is TGTGCCAGCAGTTCACTCGGGGGAGCTCCGGGGCCCCAGCATTTT. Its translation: CASSSLGGAPGPQHF.

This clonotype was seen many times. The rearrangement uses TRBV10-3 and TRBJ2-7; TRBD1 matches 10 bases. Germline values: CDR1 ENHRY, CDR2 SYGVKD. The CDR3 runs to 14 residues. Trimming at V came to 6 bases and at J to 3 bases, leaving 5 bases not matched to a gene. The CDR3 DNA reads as TGTGCCATCAGAAACGGACAGGGGGGCTACGAGCAGTACTTC. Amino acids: CAIRNGQGGYEQYF.